One sample yielded the 10 T cell receptor beta chains listed below, sequenced in a study of shared clonotypes between healthy human individuals (dated by TCRdb to 2020 to 2021). Library generation was performed with the immunoSEQ multiplex PCR assay. Drawn from immuneACCESS, this table holds only the in-frame rearrangements with V and J called that TCRdb kept. Clones are partly lost; checked studies trace under half to an unresolved V gene and leave the rest unexplained. Within this sample are around 430,000 clones, with roughly 77% of them counted one time only. Less than 15% of the sample belongs to the ten largest clones. The sequenced sample consisted of PBMCs. The source is a woman between 35 and 50 years old in good health. Some clones in this sample may be carry-over from other donors' samples.

This clone was counted between two and nine times. The chain combines TRBV25-1 with TRBJ1-2; 7 bases are shared with TRBD1. V shed 2 bases, J shed 4 bases, and the junction held 4 bases outside the gene matches. Germline assignment: CDR1 MGHDK and CDR2 SYGVNS. The CDR3 sequence is 14 residues long. CDR3: CASSEVTGTYGYTF. The CDR3 DNA reads TGTGCCAGCAGTGAAGTGACAGGGACCTATGGCTACACCTTC.

The V and J genes are TRBV5-1 and TRBJ2-7; 9 bases are shared with TRBD1. Germline loops: CDR1 SGHRS, CDR2 YFSETQ. The CDR3 extends over 15 amino acids. The V gene end was trimmed by 0 bases and the J gene end by 1 base; junction bases not matched to a gene: 2. CDR3 in DNA: TGCGCCAGCAGCTTGGAGGGACAGGGATCCTACGAGCAGTACTTC. This encodes CASSLEGQGSYEQYF.

This clone was seen once. The CDR3 nucleotides are TGCGCCAGCAGCTTGGGTGTTAGCGGGAGCGTAGGTGAGCAGTTCTTC. Amino acid sequence: CASSLGVSGSVGEQFF. V is TRBV5-1 and J is TRBJ2-1, with TRBD2 identical over 9 bases. Germline V CDR1 and CDR2: SGHRS, YFSETQ. The CDR3 contains 16 residues. V lost 0 bases to trimming and J lost 9 bases; unmatched junction nucleotides: 10.

The chain carries TRBV10-3 and TRBJ1-2; D is unclear. V was shortened by 4 bases and J by 2 bases, with 11 bases between the two germline ends. From germline, CDR1 is ENHRY and CDR2 SYGVKD. The CDR3 loop spans 14 amino acids. This CDR3 is CAISAGSPNYGYTF. The CDR3 DNA reads as TGTGCCATCAGTGCCGGCAGTCCAAACTATGGCTACACCTTC.

Here the CDR3 reads CASSPEGSYGYTF. As DNA, the CDR3 is TGTGCCAGCTCACCAGAGGGGTCCTATGGCTACACCTTC. The chain couples TRBV18 to TRBJ1-2; tentatively, D is TRBD1 (5 bases). The CDR3 is 13 residues long. V was clipped by 2 bases and J by 4 bases, with 8 bases between them. Germline lookup yields CDR1 KGHSH and CDR2 LQKENI. The full variable domain, with the rest looked up from reference TRBV18 and TRBJ1-2, is NAGVMQNPRHLVRRRGQEARLRCSPMKGHSHVYWYRQLPEEGLKFMVYLQKENIIDESGMPKERFSAEFPKEGPSILRIQQVVRGDSAAYFCASSPEGSYGYTFGSGTRLTVV.

The chain uses TRBV28 and TRBJ1-5, with D tentatively TRBD1 (5 bases). This CDR3 contains 14 residues. In germline, CDR1 is MDHEN, CDR2 SYDVKM. V lost 7 bases, J lost 5 bases, and 15 bases lay in between. Written as DNA, the CDR3 is TGTGCCAGCACTCACGGGGGTTTGGATCAGCCCCAGCATTTT. Protein product: CASTHGGLDQPQHF.

With regard to this clone: This CDR3 is also generated by other DNA sequences in the sample. This chain joins TRBV30 and TRBJ2-7; D not certain. V gave up 1 base and J gave up 2 bases, with 3 bases separating them. Germline CDR1 and CDR2: GTSNPN and SVGIG (reference sequence). There are 11 residues in the CDR3. The chain's CDR3 is CAWSGTYEQYF. In DNA form, the CDR3 reads TGTGCCTGGAGTGGCACCTACGAGCAGTACTTC.

The V call is TRBV11-2, the J call TRBJ2-7; D is perhaps TRBD1 (5 bases). Germline values: CDR1 SGHAT, CDR2 FQNNGV. V lost 2 bases to trimming and J lost 1 base, with 12 bases between them. The CDR3 spans 15 residues. The CDR3 protein is CASSLIQGGSYEQYF. CDR3 nucleotides: TGTGCCAGCAGCTTAATCCAGGGTGGGTCCTACGAGCAGTACTTC. The full variable domain, in which reference TRBV11-2 and TRBJ2-7 provide the parts outside the CDR3, is EAGVAQSPRYKIIEKRQSVAFWCNPISGHATLYWYQQILGQGPKLLIQFQNNGVVDDSQLPKDRFSAERLKGVDSTLKIQPAKLEDSAVYLCASSLIQGGSYEQYFGPGTRLTVT.

This sequence joins TRBV4-1 and TRBJ2-7, with 7 nucleotides matching TRBD1. CDR3 length: 18 residues. Germline V gene sequence: CDR1 MGHRA, CDR2 YSYEKL. V shed 1 base and J 3 bases; nucleotides not matched to a gene: 15. CDR3 nucleotides: TGCGCCAGCAGCCAAGGCACTGGGCTACAGGGGAGAAACTACGAGCAGTACTTC. This sequence encodes CASSQGTGLQGRNYEQYF.

This chain uses TRBV5-1 with TRBJ1-4; 8 bases are a match to TRBD1. Germline V gene sequence: CDR1 SGHRS, CDR2 YFSETQ. V was pared by 4 bases and J by 1 base, with 3 bases of the junction left unmatched. The CDR3 totals 15 residues. The CDR3: CASSGQGLTNEKLFF. DNA of the CDR3: TGCGCCAGCAGCGGACAGGGTTTAACTAATGAAAAACTGTTTTTT.